The text below deals with one TCR beta chain. Sequencing used immunoSEQ multiplex PCR; TCRdb keeps in-frame clones, though not all of them. Among 360,000 or so clones listed, roughly 90% were seen once. The data were taken from a study of blood T cell repertoires in COVID-19. Across the study: Nucleic acid was either cDNA or gDNA, and it came from T cells, B-cell-depleted T cells, or PBMCs.

The clonotype was recovered from a man aged 18 to 35 with active or convalescent COVID-19. The specimen sequenced was peripheral blood.

The CDR3 nucleotides are TGCGCCAGCAGCCTGGAAGGGGGCGCCGGTACCGGGGAGCTGTTTTTT. Encoded protein: CASSLEGGAGTGELFF. This chain links TRBV5-1 with TRBJ2-2, with TRBD1 matching 7 bases. Germline V CDR1 and CDR2: SGHRS, YFSETQ. The CDR3 length is 16 residues. Unmatched junction bases numbered 11, after V lost 4 bases and J lost 5 bases.